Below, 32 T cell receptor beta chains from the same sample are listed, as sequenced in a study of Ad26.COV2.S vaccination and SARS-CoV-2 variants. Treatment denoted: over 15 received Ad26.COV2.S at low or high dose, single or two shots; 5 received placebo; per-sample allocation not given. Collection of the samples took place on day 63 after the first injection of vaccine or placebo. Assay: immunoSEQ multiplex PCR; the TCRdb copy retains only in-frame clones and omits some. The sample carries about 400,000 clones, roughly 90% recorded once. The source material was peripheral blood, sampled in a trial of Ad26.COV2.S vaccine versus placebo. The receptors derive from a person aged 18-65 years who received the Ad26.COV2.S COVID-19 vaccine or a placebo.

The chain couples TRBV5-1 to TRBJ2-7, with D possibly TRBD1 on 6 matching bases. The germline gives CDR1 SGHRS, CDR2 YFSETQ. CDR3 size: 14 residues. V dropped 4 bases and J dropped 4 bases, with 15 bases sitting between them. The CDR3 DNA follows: TGCGCCAGCAGCGACCGGGACACTTATTACGAGCAGTACTTC. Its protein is CASSDRDTYYEQYF.

CDR3 nucleotides: TGTGCCAGCAGCCCCGGGACGGATGGCTACACCTTC. Its translation: CASSPGTDGYTF. The V call is TRBV11-1, the J call TRBJ1-2, with a tentative D call TRBD1 (5 bases). CDR1 is SGHAT, CDR2 FQDESV, per germline (reference sequence). Deletions cut 5 bases from V and 6 bases from J, with 10 bases between. CDR3 length: 12 amino acids.

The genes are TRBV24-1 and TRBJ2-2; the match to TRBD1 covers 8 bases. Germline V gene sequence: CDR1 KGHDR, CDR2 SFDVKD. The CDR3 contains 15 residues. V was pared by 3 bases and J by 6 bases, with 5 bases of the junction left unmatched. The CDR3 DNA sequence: TGTGCCACCAGTGATCCACGGACAGGGTCCGGGGAGCTGTTTTTT. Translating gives CATSDPRTGSGELFF.

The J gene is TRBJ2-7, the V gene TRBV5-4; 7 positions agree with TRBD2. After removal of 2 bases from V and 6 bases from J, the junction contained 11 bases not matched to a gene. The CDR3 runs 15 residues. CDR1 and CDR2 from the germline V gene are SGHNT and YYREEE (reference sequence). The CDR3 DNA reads TGTGCCAGCAGCTTAATGGCGGGGGACTACTCCGAGCAGTACTTC. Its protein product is CASSLMAGDYSEQYF.

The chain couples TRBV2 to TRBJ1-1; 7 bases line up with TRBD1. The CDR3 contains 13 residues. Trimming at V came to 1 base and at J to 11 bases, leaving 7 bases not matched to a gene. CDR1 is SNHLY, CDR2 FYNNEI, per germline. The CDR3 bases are TGTGCCAGCAGTGAAGGACAGGGACAACGGGCTTTCTTT. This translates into CASSEGQGQRAFF.

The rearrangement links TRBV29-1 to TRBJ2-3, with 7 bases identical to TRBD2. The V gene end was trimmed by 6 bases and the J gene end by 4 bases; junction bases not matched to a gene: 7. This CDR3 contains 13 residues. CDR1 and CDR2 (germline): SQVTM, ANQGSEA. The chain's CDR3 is CSVSVGGADTQYF. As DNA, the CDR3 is TGCAGCGTATCTGTGGGGGGGGCAGATACGCAGTATTTT.

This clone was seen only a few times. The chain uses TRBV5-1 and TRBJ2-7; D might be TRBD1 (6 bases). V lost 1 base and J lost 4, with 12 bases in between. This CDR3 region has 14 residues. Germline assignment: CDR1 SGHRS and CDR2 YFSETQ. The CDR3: CASSLTGRAYEQYF. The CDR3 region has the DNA TGCGCCAGCAGCTTGACAGGGAGAGCGTACGAGCAGTACTTC.

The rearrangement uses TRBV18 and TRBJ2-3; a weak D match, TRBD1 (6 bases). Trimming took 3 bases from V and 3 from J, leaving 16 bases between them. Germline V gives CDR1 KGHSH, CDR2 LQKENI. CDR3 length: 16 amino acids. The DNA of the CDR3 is TGTGCCAGCTCACCGGGGCCCCACAGGGAAACAGATACGCAGTATTTT. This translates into CASSPGPHRETDTQYF.

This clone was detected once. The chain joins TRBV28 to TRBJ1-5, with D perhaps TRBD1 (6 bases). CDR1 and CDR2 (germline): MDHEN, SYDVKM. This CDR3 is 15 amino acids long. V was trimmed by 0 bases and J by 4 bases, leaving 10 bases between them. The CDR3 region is CASSLWVDRNQPQHF. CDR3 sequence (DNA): TGTGCCAGCAGTTTATGGGTCGACAGGAATCAGCCCCAGCATTTT.

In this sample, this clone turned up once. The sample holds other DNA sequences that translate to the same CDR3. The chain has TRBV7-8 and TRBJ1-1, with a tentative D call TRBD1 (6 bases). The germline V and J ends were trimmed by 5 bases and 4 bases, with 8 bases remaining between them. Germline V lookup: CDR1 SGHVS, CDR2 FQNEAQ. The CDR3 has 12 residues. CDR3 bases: TGTGCCAGCAGCCGAGGGGGCACTGAAGCTTTCTTT. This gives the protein CASSRGGTEAFF. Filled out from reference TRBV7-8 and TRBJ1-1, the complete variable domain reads GAGVSQSPRYKVAKRGQDVALRCDPISGHVSLFWYQQALGQGPEFLTYFQNEAQLDKSGLPSDRFFAERPEGSVSTLKIQRTQQEDSAVYLCASSRGGTEAFFGQGTRLTVV.

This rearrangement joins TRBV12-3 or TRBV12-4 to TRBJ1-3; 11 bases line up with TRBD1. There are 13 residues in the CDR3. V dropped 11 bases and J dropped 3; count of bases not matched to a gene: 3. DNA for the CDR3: TGTGCCGGACAGGGGGCAAATGGAAACACCATATATTTT. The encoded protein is CAGQGANGNTIYF.

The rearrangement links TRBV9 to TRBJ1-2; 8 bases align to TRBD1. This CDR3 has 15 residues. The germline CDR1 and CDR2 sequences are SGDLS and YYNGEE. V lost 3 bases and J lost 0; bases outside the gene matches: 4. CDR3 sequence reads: CASSANRGANYGYTF. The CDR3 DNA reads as TGTGCCAGCAGCGCAAACAGGGGGGCTAACTATGGCTACACCTTC.

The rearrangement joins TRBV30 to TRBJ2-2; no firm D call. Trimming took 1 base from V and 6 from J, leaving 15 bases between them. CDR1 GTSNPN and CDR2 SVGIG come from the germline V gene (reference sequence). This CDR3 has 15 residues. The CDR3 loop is CAWSGTGSAAGELFF. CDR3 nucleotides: TGTGCCTGGAGTGGTACCGGGTCCGCGGCCGGGGAGCTGTTTTTT.

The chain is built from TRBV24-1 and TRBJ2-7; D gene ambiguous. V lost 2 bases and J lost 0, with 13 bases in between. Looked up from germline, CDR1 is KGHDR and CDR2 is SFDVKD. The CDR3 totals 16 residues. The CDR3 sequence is CATSDWASSSSYEQYF. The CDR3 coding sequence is TGTGCCACCAGTGATTGGGCCTCCTCGAGCTCCTACGAGCAGTACTTC.

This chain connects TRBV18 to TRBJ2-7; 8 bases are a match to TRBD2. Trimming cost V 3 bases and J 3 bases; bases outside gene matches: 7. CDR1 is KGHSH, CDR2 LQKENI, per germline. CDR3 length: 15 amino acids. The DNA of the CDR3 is TGTGCCAGCTCACCTAGTAGGGCGGGGGGCTACGAGCAGTACTTC. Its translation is CASSPSRAGGYEQYF. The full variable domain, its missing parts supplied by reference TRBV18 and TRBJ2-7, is NAGVMQNPRHLVRRRGQEARLRCSPMKGHSHVYWYRQLPEEGLKFMVYLQKENIIDESGMPKERFSAEFPKEGPSILRIQQVVRGDSAAYFCASSPSRAGGYEQYFGPGTRLTVT.

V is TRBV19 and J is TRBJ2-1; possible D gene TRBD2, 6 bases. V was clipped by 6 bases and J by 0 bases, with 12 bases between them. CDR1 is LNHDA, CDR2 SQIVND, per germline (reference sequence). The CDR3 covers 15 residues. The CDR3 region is CASSPGLSSYNEQFF. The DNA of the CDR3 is TGTGCCAGTAGCCCGGGACTTAGCTCCTACAATGAGCAGTTCTTC.

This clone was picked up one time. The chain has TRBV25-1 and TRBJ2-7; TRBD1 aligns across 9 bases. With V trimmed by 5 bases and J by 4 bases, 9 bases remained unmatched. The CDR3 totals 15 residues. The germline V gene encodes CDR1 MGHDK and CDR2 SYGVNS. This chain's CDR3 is CASSSFGTGWYEQYF. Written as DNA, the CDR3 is TGTGCCAGCAGTTCTTTCGGGACAGGGTGGTACGAGCAGTACTTC.

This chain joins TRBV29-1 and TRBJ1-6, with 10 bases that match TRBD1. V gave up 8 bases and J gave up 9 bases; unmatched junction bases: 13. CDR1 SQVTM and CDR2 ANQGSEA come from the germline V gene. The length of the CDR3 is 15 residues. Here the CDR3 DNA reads TGCAGCCATGTCCCCCGGGACAGGGGAAGTTCACCCCTCCACTTT. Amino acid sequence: CSHVPRDRGSSPLHF.

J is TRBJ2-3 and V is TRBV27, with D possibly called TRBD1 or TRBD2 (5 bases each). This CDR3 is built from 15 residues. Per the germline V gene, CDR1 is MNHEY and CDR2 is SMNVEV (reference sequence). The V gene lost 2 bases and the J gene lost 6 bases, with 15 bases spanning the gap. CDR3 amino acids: CASSLGGIISDTQYF. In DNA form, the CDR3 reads TGTGCCAGCAGTTTAGGGGGTATTATATCGGATACGCAGTATTTT.

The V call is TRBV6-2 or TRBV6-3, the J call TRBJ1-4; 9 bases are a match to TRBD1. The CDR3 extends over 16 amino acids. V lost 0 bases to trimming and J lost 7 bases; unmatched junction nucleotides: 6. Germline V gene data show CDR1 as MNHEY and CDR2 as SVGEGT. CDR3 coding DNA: TGTGCCAGCAGTTACTCGGACAGGGGATTCAGTGAAAAACTGTTTTTT. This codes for CASSYSDRGFSEKLFF.

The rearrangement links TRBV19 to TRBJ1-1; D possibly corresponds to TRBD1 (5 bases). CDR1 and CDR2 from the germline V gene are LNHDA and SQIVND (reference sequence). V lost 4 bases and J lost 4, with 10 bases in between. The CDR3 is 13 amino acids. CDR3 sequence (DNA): TGTGCCAGTAGTAGGTCTAGGGGCACTGAAGCTTTCTTT. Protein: CASSRSRGTEAFF. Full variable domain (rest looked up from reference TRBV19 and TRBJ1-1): DGGITQSPKYLFRKEGQNVTLSCEQNLNHDAMYWYRQDPGQGLRLIYYSQIVNDFQKGDIAEGYSVSREKKESFPLTVTSAQKNPTAFYLCASSRSRGTEAFFGQGTRLTVV.

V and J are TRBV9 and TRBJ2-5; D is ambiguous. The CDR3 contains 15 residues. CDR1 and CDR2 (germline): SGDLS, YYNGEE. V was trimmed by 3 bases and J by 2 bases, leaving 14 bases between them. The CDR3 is CASSGPAPRQETQYF. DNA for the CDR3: TGTGCCAGCAGCGGACCTGCCCCGAGACAAGAGACCCAGTACTTC.

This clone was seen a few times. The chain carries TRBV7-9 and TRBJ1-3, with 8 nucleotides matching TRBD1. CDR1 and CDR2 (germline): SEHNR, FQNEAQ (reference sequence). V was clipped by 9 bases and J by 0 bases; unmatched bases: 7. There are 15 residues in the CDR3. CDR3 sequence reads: CASRTGFFSGNTIYF. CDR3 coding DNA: TGTGCCAGTAGGACAGGGTTCTTCTCTGGAAACACCATATATTTT. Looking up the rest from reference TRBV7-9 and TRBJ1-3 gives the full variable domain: DTGVSQNPRHKITKRGQNVTFRCDPISEHNRLYWYRQTLGQGPEFLTYFQNEAQLEKSRLLSDRFSAERPKGSFSTLEIQRTEQGDSAMYLCASRTGFFSGNTIYFGEGSWLTVV.

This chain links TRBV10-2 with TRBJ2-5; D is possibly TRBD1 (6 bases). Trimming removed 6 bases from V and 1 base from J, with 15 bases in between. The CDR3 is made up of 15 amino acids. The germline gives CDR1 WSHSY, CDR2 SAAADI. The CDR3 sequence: CASRPKQGRQETQYF. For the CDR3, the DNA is TGCGCCAGCAGACCAAAACAGGGTCGCCAAGAGACCCAGTACTTC.

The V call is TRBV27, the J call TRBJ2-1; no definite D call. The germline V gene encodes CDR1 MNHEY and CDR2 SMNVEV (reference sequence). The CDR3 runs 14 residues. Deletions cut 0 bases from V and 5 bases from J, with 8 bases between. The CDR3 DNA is TGTGCCAGCAGTTTATCGTTCCCACACAATGAGCAGTTCTTC. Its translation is CASSLSFPHNEQFF.

Written as DNA, the CDR3 is TGTGCCAGCAGTTCTCACACAGGGTACGAGCAGTACTTC. Protein sequence: CASSSHTGYEQYF. The chain uses TRBV6-2 or TRBV6-3 and TRBJ2-7; a possible D gene is TRBD1 (6 bases). The CDR3 runs to 13 residues. V was cut by 4 bases and J by 4 bases, with 11 bases left in between. Germline V gene data show CDR1 as MNHEY and CDR2 as SVGEGT.

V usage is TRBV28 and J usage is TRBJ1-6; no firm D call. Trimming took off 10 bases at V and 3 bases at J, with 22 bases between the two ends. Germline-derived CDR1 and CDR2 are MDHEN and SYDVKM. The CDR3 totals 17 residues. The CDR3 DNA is TGTGCCACCCTATTTCCCAGGAGCTCGGACTATAATTCACCCCTCCACTTT. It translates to CATLFPRSSDYNSPLHF.

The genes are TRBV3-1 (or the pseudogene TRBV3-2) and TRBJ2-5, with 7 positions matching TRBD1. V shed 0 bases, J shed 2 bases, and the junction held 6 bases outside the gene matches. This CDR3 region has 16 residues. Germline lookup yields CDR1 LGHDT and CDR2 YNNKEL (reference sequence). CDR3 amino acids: CASSQDLGDSQETQYF. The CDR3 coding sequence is TGTGCCAGCAGCCAAGATTTGGGGGACAGTCAAGAGACCCAGTACTTC.

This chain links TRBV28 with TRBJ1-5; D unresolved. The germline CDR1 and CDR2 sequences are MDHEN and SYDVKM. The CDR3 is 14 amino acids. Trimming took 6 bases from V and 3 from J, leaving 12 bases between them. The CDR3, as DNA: TGTGCCAGCAGAACACAGTTAACCAATCAGCCCCAGCATTTT. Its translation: CASRTQLTNQPQHF.

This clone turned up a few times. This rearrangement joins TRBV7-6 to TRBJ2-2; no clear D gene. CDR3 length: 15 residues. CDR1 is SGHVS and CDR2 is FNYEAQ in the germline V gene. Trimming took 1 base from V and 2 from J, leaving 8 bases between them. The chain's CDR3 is CASSLDQTNTGELFF. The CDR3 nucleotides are TGTGCCAGCAGCTTAGACCAGACTAACACCGGGGAGCTGTTTTTT.

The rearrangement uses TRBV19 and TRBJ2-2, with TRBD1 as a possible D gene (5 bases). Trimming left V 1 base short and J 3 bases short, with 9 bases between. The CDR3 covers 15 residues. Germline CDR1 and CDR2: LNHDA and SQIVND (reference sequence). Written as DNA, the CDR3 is TGTGCCAGTAGTATAGTCCAGGGTTACACCGGGGAGCTGTTTTTT. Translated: CASSIVQGYTGELFF.

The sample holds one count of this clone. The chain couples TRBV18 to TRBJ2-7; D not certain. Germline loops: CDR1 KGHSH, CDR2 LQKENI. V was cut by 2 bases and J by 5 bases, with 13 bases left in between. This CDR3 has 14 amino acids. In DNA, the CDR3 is TGTGCCAGCTCACCAATGTTAGCTGGGGACGAGCAGTACTTC. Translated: CASSPMLAGDEQYF.